This T cell receptor (beta chain) was obtained from a study of T cell repertoires in cytomegalovirus infection. Study details: Signatures in public TCR beta sequences pointed to both CMV infection and matching HLA type.

TCRdb used MiXCR to reprocess the reads, holding one entry per CDR3 protein. This sample carries approximately 700,000 distinct CDR3 sequences, 35% of them seen once, and the ten largest clones take about 2.8%. Germline values: CDR1 SGHRS, CDR2 YFSETQ. Between the trimmed V and J ends, which lost 0 bases and 4 bases, there was a span of 14 bases. The CDR3 length is 16 residues. There are a few counts of this clonotype. The sequencing sample was made of PBMCs. The chain carries TRBV5-1 and TRBJ1-5; D is uncertain. The receptor's source is a human donor in good health (CMV status not recorded). Some clones in this sample may be carry-over from other donors' samples. The CDR3 region is CASSLAPRQVNQPQHF. The CDR3 bases are TGCGCCAGCAGCTTGGCCCCCCGGCAGGTTAATCAGCCCCAGCATTTT.